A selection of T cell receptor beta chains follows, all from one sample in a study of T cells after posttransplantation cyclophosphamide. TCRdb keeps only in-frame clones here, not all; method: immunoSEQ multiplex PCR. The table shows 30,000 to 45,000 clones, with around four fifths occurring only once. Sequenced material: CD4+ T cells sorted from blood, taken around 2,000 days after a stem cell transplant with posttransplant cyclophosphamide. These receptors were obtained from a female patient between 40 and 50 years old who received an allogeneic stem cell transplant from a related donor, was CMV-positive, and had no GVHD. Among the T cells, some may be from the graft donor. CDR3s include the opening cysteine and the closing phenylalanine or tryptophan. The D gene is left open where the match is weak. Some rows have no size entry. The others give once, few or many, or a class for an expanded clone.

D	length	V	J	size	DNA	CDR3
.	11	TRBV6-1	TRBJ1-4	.	TGTGCCACCCTACAGAATGAAAAACTGTTTTTT	CATLQNEKLFF
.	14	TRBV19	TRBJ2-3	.	TGTGCCAGTAGTATACGGACTTCTCCCCTCCCCGAATATTTT	CASSIRTSPLPEYF
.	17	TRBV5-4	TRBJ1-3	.	TGTGCCAGCAGCTTGGTGCGCGGGGGCTCGGCTGGAAACACCATATATTTT	CASSLVRGGSAGNTIYF
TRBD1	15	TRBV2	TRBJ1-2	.	TGTGCCAGCATGTGGGACAGGGGAGGTTTGGGTGGCTACACCTTC	CASMWDRGGLGGYTF
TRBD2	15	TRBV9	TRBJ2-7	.	TGTGCCAGCAGCGCACAGGCGGGGGGGACCTACGAGCAGTACTTC	CASSAQAGGTYEQYF
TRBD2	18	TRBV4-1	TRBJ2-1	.	TGCGCCAGCAGGGGTTGGGGGCTAGCGGGGGGGCCGTACAATGAGCAGTTCTTC	CASRGWGLAGGPYNEQFF
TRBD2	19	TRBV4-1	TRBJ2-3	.	TGCGCCAGCAGCCACAGGTTAAATGGACTAGCGCCAAGCACAGATACGCAGTATTTT	CASSHRLNGLAPSTDTQYF
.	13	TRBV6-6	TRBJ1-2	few	TGTGCCAGCAGGTCACAGGGTAACTATGGCTACACCTTC	CASRSQGNYGYTF
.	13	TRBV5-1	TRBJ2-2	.	TGCGCCAGCAGCTTTAAGGGGCCCGGGGAGCTGTTTTTT	CASSFKGPGELFF
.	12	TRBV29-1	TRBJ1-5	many	TGCAGCGGAAGCACAGGGAGTGCGCCCCAGCATTTT	CSGSTGSAPQHF
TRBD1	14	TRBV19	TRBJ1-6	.	TGTGCCAGTATGACAGGGCTTGAAGGTTCACCCCTCCACTTT	CASMTGLEGSPLHF
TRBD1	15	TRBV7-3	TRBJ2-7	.	TGTGCCAGCAGCCTGAGGGACAGGAGGAGGGAAGAGCAGTACTTC	CASSLRDRRREEQYF
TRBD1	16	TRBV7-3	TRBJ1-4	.	TGTGCCAGCAGCTTGACAGGGGGCTCTTCTAATGAAAAACTGTTTTTT	CASSLTGGSSNEKLFF
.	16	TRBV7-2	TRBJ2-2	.	TGTGCCAGCAGAGCCAACTTGGGCGCGAACACCGGGGAGCTGTTTTTT	CASRANLGANTGELFF
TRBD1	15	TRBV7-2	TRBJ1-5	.	TGTGCCAGCAGCTTTCAGGGGGCGCGAGATCAGCCCCAGCATTTT	CASSFQGARDQPQHF
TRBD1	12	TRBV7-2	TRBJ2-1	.	TGTGCCAGCAGATCAGGGGGCAATGAGCAGTTCTTC	CASRSGGNEQFF
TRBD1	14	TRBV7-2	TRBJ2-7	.	TGTGCCAGCAGCTTCAACAGGGGGCCCTACGAGCAGTACTTC	CASSFNRGPYEQYF
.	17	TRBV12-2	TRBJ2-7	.	TGTGCAAGTCGCTTAGCCAACATGCCGGGACAGGGGTACGAGCAGTACTTC	CASRLANMPGQGYEQYF
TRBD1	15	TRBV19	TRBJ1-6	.	TGTGCCAGTAGTACCACAGGGGCCGGGGATTCACCCCTCCACTTT	CASSTTGAGDSPLHF
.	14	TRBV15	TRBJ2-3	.	TGTGCCACCAGCAGAGACGGTTACACAGATACGCAGTATTTT	CATSRDGYTDTQYF
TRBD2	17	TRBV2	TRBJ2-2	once	TGTGCCAGCAGTGAGACTAGCGGGGGGCATAACACCGGGGAGCTGTTTTTT	CASSETSGGHNTGELFF
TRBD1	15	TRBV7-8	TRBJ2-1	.	TGTGCCAGCAGCACCCAAGGACAGGGTGCGAATGAGCAGTTCTTC	CASSTQGQGANEQFF
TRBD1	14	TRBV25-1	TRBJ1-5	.	TGTGCCAGCAGTGAGACAGGGATCCATCAGCCCCAGCATTTT	CASSETGIHQPQHF
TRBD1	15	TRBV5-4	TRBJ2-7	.	TGTGCCAGCAGCTTGGGGGGGACAGGGCTAAGCGAGCAGTACTTC	CASSLGGTGLSEQYF
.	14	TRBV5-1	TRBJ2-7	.	TGCGCCAGCAGCTTGGTGCCAGTTTCCTACGAGCAGTACTTC	CASSLVPVSYEQYF
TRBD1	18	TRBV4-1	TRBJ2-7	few	TGCGCCAGCAGCCAAGAAGACTTTCTCCCGGGACAGGGGCACGAGCAGTACTTC	CASSQEDFLPGQGHEQYF
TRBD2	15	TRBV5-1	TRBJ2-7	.	TGCGCCAGCAGCTCGGGAGGGGGTTTGCGCTACGAGCAGTACTTC	CASSSGGGLRYEQYF
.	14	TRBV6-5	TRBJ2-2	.	TGTGCCACAAGGTCCGGGGGTAACACCGGGGAGCTGTTTTTT	CATRSGGNTGELFF
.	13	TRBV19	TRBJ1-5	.	TGTGCCAGTAGTACGGACAGACATCAGCCCCAGCATTTT	CASSTDRHQPQHF